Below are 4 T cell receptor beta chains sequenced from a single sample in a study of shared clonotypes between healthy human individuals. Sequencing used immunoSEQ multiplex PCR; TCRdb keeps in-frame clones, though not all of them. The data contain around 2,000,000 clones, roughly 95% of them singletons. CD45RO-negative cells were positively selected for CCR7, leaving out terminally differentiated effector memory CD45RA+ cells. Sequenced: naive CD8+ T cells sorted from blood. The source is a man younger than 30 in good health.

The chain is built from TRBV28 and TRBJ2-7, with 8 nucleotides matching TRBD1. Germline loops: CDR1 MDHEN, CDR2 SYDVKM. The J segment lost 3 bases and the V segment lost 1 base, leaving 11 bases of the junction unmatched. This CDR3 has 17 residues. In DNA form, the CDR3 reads TGTGCCAGCAGTTTATACTTCCCCTCAACAGGGGGCTACGAGCAGTACTTC. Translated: CASSLYFPSTGGYEQYF. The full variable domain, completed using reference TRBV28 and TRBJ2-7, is DVKVTQSSRYLVKRTGEKVFLECVQDMDHENMFWYRQDPGLGLRLIYFSYDVKMKEKGDIPEGYSVSREKKERFSLILESASTNQTSMYLCASSLYFPSTGGYEQYFGPGTRLTVT.

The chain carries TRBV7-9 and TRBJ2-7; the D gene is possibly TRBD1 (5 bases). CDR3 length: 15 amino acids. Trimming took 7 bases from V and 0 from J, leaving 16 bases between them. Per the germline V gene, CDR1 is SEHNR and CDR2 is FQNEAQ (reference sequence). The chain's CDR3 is CASIITDRLSYEQYF. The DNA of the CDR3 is TGTGCCAGCATCATCACAGACAGACTCTCCTACGAGCAGTACTTC.

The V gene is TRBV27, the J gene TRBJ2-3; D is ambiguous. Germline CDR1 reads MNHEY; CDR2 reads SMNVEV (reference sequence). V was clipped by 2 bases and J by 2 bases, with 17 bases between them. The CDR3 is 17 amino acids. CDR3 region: CASSLGPGTWDTDTQYF. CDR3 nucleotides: TGTGCCAGCAGTTTAGGCCCGGGTACCTGGGACACAGATACGCAGTATTTT.

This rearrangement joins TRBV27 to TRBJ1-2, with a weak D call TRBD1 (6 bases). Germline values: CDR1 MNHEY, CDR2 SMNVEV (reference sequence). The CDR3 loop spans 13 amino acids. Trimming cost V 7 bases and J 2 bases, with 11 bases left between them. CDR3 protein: CASTLGQNYGYTF. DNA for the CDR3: TGTGCCAGCACCCTAGGACAGAACTATGGCTACACCTTC.